One T cell receptor beta chain is described in this entry. These data belong to a study of blood T cell repertoires in COVID-19. Whole-study context: Samples representing acute and convalescent COVID-19 were sourced from the United States, Italy and Spain.

Assay used: immunoSEQ multiplex PCR; TCRdb lists only in-frame clones, some missing. The sample holds around 65,000 clones, 81% seen once. Sequenced sample: peripheral blood. The clonotype comes from an older man with acute or convalescent COVID-19.

CDR3 nucleotide sequence: TGTGCCAGCAGCACCGGGGGGTTGGAGACCCAGTACTTC. It encodes CASSTGGLETQYF. This chain connects TRBV28 to TRBJ2-5; 7 positions agree with TRBD2. The V gene end was trimmed by 6 bases and the J gene end by 5 bases; junction bases not matched to a gene: 6. Looked up from germline, CDR1 is MDHEN and CDR2 is SYDVKM. CDR3 length: 13 amino acids.